This TCR beta chain came from a study of T cells in Graves' hyperthyroidism and ophthalmopathy (dated by TCRdb to about 2019). In the study overall: Peripheral blood samples were taken at initial diagnosis, before any treatment was given. TCR V-J signatures able to tell the groups apart were searched for in a discovery cohort of about a hundred patients, of whom 43 had Graves' ophthalmopathy and 57 had stable Graves' hyperthyroidism. Prospective prediction of ophthalmopathy was tested in an independent validation cohort consisting of some 18 hyperthyroidism patients and approximately 16 patients who later progressed to ophthalmopathy. The approximately 100 discovery patients were divided at random into training and test sets in a 7:3 ratio. The study also compared thyroid tissue and blood T-cell repertoires from roughly 6 Graves' hyperthyroidism patients. Following sampling, methimazole starting at 30 mg daily was given to hyperthyroidism patients, and high-dose intravenous methylprednisolone was given to ophthalmopathy patients. The paper reports TCR Vbeta CDR3 sequencing of more than 120 peripheral blood samples: some 44 ophthalmopathy, roughly 74 hyperthyroidism and about 17 progressor patients.

Measured from the cysteine to the phenylalanine, the CDR3 is 16 residues long. Only the CDR3 region is kept as DNA, spanning 48 bases read in frame from base 1. The germline ends are 19 bases apart after V is trimmed by 5 bases and J by 7 bases. In the germline V gene, CDR1 corresponds to SGHRS and CDR2 to YFSETQ. Ophthalmopathy patients had moderately to severely active disease, Clinical Activity Score of at least 3, NOSPECS grade of at least 4, and duration under 3 months. Exclusion was applied to patients with uncontrolled infections, other autoimmune diseases, pregnancy or lactation. Diagnoses were based on clinical symptoms, serum thyroxine and TRAb, thyroid ultrasound and orbital computed tomography. PBMCs were separated from 10 ml of fresh peripheral blood using Ficoll-Paque density gradient centrifugation. Trizol reagent was used to extract total RNA, and RNA quality was then checked on an Agilent 2100 Bioanalyzer.

Results and caveats for the whole study, not just this receptor: In cross-validation, a model built on a 13 V-J signature told ophthalmopathy apart from stable hyperthyroidism with 85% to 90% sensitivity and around 84% specificity, and in testing the same model reached 80%/75%. In validation, progression to ophthalmopathy was predicted by the model with nearly 71% sensitivity and under 85% specificity, a median of approximately 7.1 months before onset. Most expanded thyroid clonotypes (frequency above 0.001) were also detected in blood, a finding suggesting that blood repertoires may reflect thyroid immune responses. No statistical method was used to set the sample size in advance, and investigators knew the group allocation.

The table lists this clonotype with many counts. Its specific antigen is unknown. No clone much larger than this one lies a single base away; base qualities are absent. The TCR beta CDR3 regions were amplified from RNA transcripts. For the first round of RT-PCR on the TCR CDR3, the HTBI primer set was used together with the Qiagen OneStep RT-PCR kit. Libraries were constructed in a second round of multiplex PCR, after which size selection and purification were carried out. Libraries were sequenced paired-end with 100 bp reads on an Illumina HiSeq2000. The paper's data handling went like this. Raw data were processed with SOAPnuke, discarding reads with adapters, uncalled bases, mean Phred below 15, or no exact constant-primer or identifier match. COPE v1.2.5 was used to merge high-quality paired reads, and clonotypes were defined as unique nucleotide sequences. Clonotypes were aligned to IMGT TRBV, TRBD and TRBJ reference segments using MiTCR v1.1. The analysis was restricted to V-J combinations with a frequency above 0.0001, which together covered around 99% of the repertoires. The TCS score was defined as F50 (clonal expansion) divided by E x V (chaos), with BLOSUM62-based TCRdist calculated between CDR3 peptides within each V-J. Welch's t-statistics and random forest reduced fewer than 550 V-J features to about 13, which were used in a naive Bayes classifier (R e1071). The public reads were reanalyzed by TCRdb: fastp trimming at Q25, MiXCR alignment, in-frame beta chains only. A single entry per CDR3 protein holds the most common genes and DNA from its merged rows. TCRdb, not the authors, supplied the V and J calls. The table for this sample lists a few hundred thousand distinct CDR3 sequences; about a fifth of them were counted only once. The ten largest account for 35% to 45% of the sample.

Sequencing was performed on blood. Rearrangement joined TRBV5-1 to TRBJ1-6; possibly the D gene is TRBD1, per 5 matching bases. This TCR derives from a man younger than 35 with Graves' ophthalmopathy. The CDR3 reads as follows: CASRAAYGGANSPLHF. The nucleotides are TGCGCCAGCAGAGCGGCCTACGGGGGAGCAAATTCACCCCTCCACTTT.